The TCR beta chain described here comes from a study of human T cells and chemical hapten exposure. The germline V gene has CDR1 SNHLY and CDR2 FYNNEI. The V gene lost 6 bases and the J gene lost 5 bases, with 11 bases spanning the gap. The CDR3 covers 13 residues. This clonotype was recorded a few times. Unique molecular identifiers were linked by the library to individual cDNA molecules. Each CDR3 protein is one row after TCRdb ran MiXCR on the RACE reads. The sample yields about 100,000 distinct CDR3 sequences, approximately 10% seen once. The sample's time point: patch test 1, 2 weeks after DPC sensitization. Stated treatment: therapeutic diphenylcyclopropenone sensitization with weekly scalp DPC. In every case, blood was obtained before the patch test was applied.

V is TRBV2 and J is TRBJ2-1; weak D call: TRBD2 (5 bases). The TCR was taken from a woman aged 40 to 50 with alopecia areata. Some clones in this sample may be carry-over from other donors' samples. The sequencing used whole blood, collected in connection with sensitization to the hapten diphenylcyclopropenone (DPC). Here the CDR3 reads CASRERVHNEQFF. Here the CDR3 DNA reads TGTGCCAGCAGGGAGAGGGTCCACAATGAGCAGTTCTTC. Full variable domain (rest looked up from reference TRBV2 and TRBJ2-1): EPEVTQTPSHQVTQMGQEVILRCVPISNHLYFYWYRQILGQKVEFLVSFYNNEISEKSEIFDDQFSVERPDGSNFTLKIRSTKLEDSAMYFCASRERVHNEQFFGPGTRLTVL.